Below, 24 T cell receptor beta chains from the same sample are listed, as sequenced in a study of T cells after yellow fever vaccination. TCRdb re-called the 5' RACE reads through MiXCR, storing one row per CDR3 protein. Of 300,000 or so distinct CDR3 sequences listed, 3% to 4.5% are singletons. Sequencing was performed on PBMCs, taken 5 days after the yellow fever booster vaccination. These receptors originate from a man younger than 30 who received the YFV17D yellow fever vaccine.

This clonotype occurred a few times. J is TRBJ2-7 and V is TRBV5-1; the match to TRBD1 covers 8 bases. The V gene's germline CDR1 is SGHRS and CDR2 YFSETQ. J gave up 7 bases and V 4 bases, and 7 bases lay outside the gene matches. The CDR3 consists of 13 residues. Here the CDR3 DNA reads TGCGCCAGCAGCCCAAAAGACAGGGGTGAGCAGTACTTC. Translated, it gives CASSPKDRGEQYF.

This clonotype came up a few times. V is TRBV3-1 and J is TRBJ2-1; a possible D gene is TRBD2 (6 bases). Trimming removed 4 bases from V and 6 bases from J, with 19 bases in between. From germline, CDR1 is LGHDT and CDR2 YNNKEL (reference sequence). The CDR3 covers 16 residues. CDR3 coding DNA: TGTGCCAGCAGCCCCCTAAGGGACTCCTACGGCAATGAGCAGTTCTTC. As protein: CASSPLRDSYGNEQFF.

This rearrangement joins TRBV10-3 to TRBJ1-1; 9 bases fit TRBD1. Germline V gene data show CDR1 as ENHRY and CDR2 as SYGVKD. The CDR3 is made up of 13 amino acids. V trimming: 6 bases; J trimming: 6 bases; junction bases outside the gene matches: 5. Here the CDR3 reads CAIRVGQGAEAFF. Written as DNA, the CDR3 is TGTGCCATCAGGGTGGGACAGGGCGCTGAAGCTTTCTTT.

V usage is TRBV2 and J usage is TRBJ1-1; 8 bases are a match to TRBD1. The length of the CDR3 is 15 residues. Germline CDR1 reads SNHLY; CDR2 reads FYNNEI. J lost 0 bases, V lost 6 bases, and 6 bases had no gene match. The chain's CDR3 is CASSRRQGLNTEAFF. The CDR3 bases are TGTGCCAGCAGCCGTCGACAGGGGCTGAACACTGAAGCTTTCTTT.

In its sample, this clonotype was seen a few times. The chain uses TRBV7-9 and TRBJ2-7; 9 bases map to TRBD1. This CDR3 is 15 amino acids long. Trimming removed 6 bases from V and 3 bases from J; junction bases left unmatched: 9. The germline gives CDR1 SEHNR, CDR2 FQNEAQ (reference sequence). The CDR3 here is CASSLQGAGVYEQYV. DNA of the CDR3: TGTGCCAGCAGTCTACAGGGGGCGGGGGTCTACGAGCAGTACGTC.

This clonotype was seen ten or more times. The genes are TRBV19 and TRBJ1-3; no reliable D call. The CDR3 runs 16 residues. With 5 bases removed from V and 8 bases from J, the gap between germline ends came to 22 bases. The V gene's germline CDR1 is LNHDA and CDR2 SQIVND (reference sequence). CDR3 residues: CASSRTQDGPGDTIYF. As DNA, the CDR3 is TGTGCCAGTAGTCGGACGCAGGACGGGCCTGGGGACACCATATATTTT.

The sample holds a few counts of this clonotype. Here the CDR3 DNA reads TGTGCCAGCAGCTTTCTGGTTACAGGGGAGCTGTTTTTT. Its protein product is CASSFLVTGELFF. The chain couples TRBV5-4 to TRBJ2-2, with D hard to call. This CDR3 spans 13 amino acids. Trimming shortened V by 2 bases and J by 8 bases, and 10 bases separated the two germline ends. The germline gives CDR1 SGHNT, CDR2 YYREEE (reference sequence).

V and J are TRBV9 and TRBJ1-3, with D uncertain. Trimming left V 0 bases short and J 1 base short, with 8 bases between. The CDR3 consists of 15 residues. Germline V lookup: CDR1 SGDLS, CDR2 YYNGEE. CDR3 coding DNA: TGTGCCAGCAGCGTAGCGTCGGGATCTGGAAACACCATATATTTT. This gives the protein CASSVASGSGNTIYF.

This clonotype has a handful of counts. V gene TRBV7-9 combines with J gene TRBJ1-3, with D uncertain. The V end lost 4 bases, the J end lost 0 bases, and 13 bases lay between the germline ends. Germline lookup yields CDR1 SEHNR and CDR2 FQNEAQ (reference sequence). This CDR3 region has 16 residues. The CDR3 region is CASSYTRGSSGNTIYF. CDR3 DNA: TGTGCCAGCAGCTACACCCGCGGGAGCTCTGGAAACACCATATATTTT.

The chain carries TRBV11-2 and TRBJ1-2; the D gene is possibly TRBD1 (6 bases). CDR1 SGHAT and CDR2 FQNNGV come from the germline V gene. Trimming stripped 3 bases from V and 4 bases from J, with 15 bases between. This CDR3 is built from 15 residues. CDR3 amino acids: CASSLGAEIAYGYTF. The CDR3, as DNA: TGTGCCAGCAGCTTGGGGGCAGAAATCGCCTATGGCTACACCTTC.

This clonotype was detected many times. The V and J genes are TRBV4-3 and TRBJ2-1; 8 bases map to TRBD2. CDR3 length equals 14 residues. V was clipped by 8 bases and J by 10 bases; unmatched bases: 13. Germline V CDR1 and CDR2: LGHNA, YSLEER. The CDR3, as DNA: TGCGCCAGCGGAGCGGGGGCGCGCCTTGGGGAGCAGTTCTTC. It specifies CASGAGARLGEQFF.

The chain is built from TRBV5-1 and TRBJ2-3, with TRBD2 identical over 14 bases. From germline, CDR1 is SGHRS and CDR2 YFSETQ. Losses at the gene ends were 5 bases for V and 2 bases for J; bases not matched to a gene: 7. This CDR3 region has 17 residues. The CDR3 loop reads CASSFGLAGGYTDTQYF. CDR3 nucleotides: TGCGCCAGCAGTTTCGGACTAGCGGGGGGTTACACAGATACGCAGTATTTT. The full variable domain, its missing parts supplied by reference TRBV5-1 and TRBJ2-3, is KAGVTQTPRYLIKTRGQQVTLSCSPISGHRSVSWYQQTPGQGLQFLFEYFSETQRNKGNFPGRFSGRQFSNSRSEMNVSTLELGDSALYLCASSFGLAGGYTDTQYFGPGTRLTVL.

In this sample, this clonotype turned up a few times. The rearrangement links TRBV7-8 to TRBJ2-5; 7 nucleotides match TRBD2. The V segment lost 7 bases and the J segment 5 bases; nucleotides outside the gene matches: 13. The V gene's germline CDR1 is SGHVS and CDR2 FQNEAQ. The CDR3 is 15 residues long. CDR3 in amino acids: CASTSQAAGVETQYF. The CDR3 DNA follows: TGTGCCAGCACCAGTCAAGCGGCGGGGGTTGAGACCCAGTACTTC.

This chain uses TRBV18 with TRBJ1-1; possible D gene TRBD1, 5 bases. The CDR3 runs to 13 residues. Trimming pared 3 bases from V and 6 bases from J, leaving 11 bases between. The germline gives CDR1 KGHSH, CDR2 LQKENI. The CDR3 sequence: CASSPRVGAEAFF. The CDR3 DNA reads as TGTGCCAGCTCACCCAGGGTAGGCGCTGAAGCTTTCTTT.

The V call is TRBV18, the J call TRBJ2-3, with D possibly TRBD2 on 6 matching bases. Germline V gives CDR1 KGHSH, CDR2 LQKENI. Trimming cost V 3 bases and J 1 base, with 11 bases left between them. The CDR3 totals 15 residues. CDR3 residues: CASSPVPGGTDTQYF. The CDR3 DNA reads as TGTGCCAGCTCACCGGTCCCGGGGGGCACAGATACGCAGTATTTT.

This clonotype occurred a few times. This sequence joins TRBV6-5 and TRBJ2-4, with TRBD1 matching 9 bases. CDR3 length: 16 residues. V was pared by 5 bases and J by 8 bases, with 13 bases of the junction left unmatched. Per germline, CDR1 MNHEY and CDR2 SVGAGI. CDR3 protein: CASSTGGTGRSDIQYF. In nucleotides, the CDR3 is TGTGCCAGCAGTACCGGGGGGACAGGGAGGAGTGACATTCAGTACTTC.

This clonotype was counted only a few times. This sequence joins TRBV7-3 and TRBJ2-3, with 11 bases fitting TRBD2. Per the germline V gene, CDR1 is SGHTA and CDR2 is FQGTGA. V gave up 8 bases and J gave up 5 bases; unmatched junction bases: 6. This CDR3 is 14 amino acids long. The CDR3 loop is CASSSGGRVDTQYF. CDR3 bases: TGTGCCAGCTCTAGCGGGGGGCGCGTAGATACGCAGTATTTT.

V usage is TRBV11-2 and J usage is TRBJ1-1; 7 nucleotides align to TRBD1. The germline V gene has CDR1 SGHAT and CDR2 FQNNGV. This CDR3 has 18 amino acids. V shed 4 bases, J shed 0 bases, and the junction held 14 bases outside the gene matches. The DNA of the CDR3 is TGTGCCAGCAGCTCACCAAGGGGGCGAGGTAGCATGAACACTGAAGCTTTCTTT. Translating gives CASSSPRGRGSMNTEAFF.

In its sample, this clonotype was seen a few times. The CDR3 protein is CATRGERAGKLFF. CDR3 coding DNA: TGTGCCACCCGGGGGGAAAGGGCCGGGAAACTGTTTTTT. V gene TRBV19 combines with J gene TRBJ1-4; D is possibly TRBD1 (5 bases). The CDR3 spans 13 residues. Trimming cost V 10 bases and J 11 bases, with 20 bases left between them. Germline values: CDR1 LNHDA, CDR2 SQIVND (reference sequence).

Many counts were recorded for this clonotype. The rearrangement joins TRBV7-9 to TRBJ2-1; either TRBD1 or TRBD2 may supply D (5 bases each). V was clipped by 5 bases and J by 1 base, with 12 bases between them. Germline-derived CDR1 and CDR2 are SEHNR and FQNEAQ (reference sequence). The CDR3 spans 15 residues. The DNA of the CDR3 is TGTGCCAGCAGCCCACTGGGACGGTCCTACAATGAGCAGTTCTTC. Amino acid sequence: CASSPLGRSYNEQFF.

The CDR3: CASSLRTGRLFF. The DNA of the CDR3 is TGTGCCAGCAGCTTGAGGACAGGGAGACTGTTTTTT. The chain has TRBV7-2 and TRBJ1-4, with 8 bases lining up with TRBD1. The CDR3 runs to 12 residues. V lost 3 bases and J lost 13; bases outside the gene matches: 4. Per the germline V gene, CDR1 is SGHTA and CDR2 is FQGNSA.

This clonotype was seen a handful of times. The gene calls are TRBV12-3 or TRBV12-4 and TRBJ2-1; the match to TRBD1 covers 7 bases. This CDR3 region has 15 residues. With V trimmed by 6 bases and J by 12 bases, 17 bases remained unmatched. The CDR3 reads CASRPRTGSNLGQFF. In DNA form, the CDR3 reads TGTGCCAGCAGGCCGCGGACAGGTTCGAATTTAGGGCAGTTCTTC.

In its sample, this clonotype was seen a few times. The chain couples TRBV7-9 to TRBJ2-6; 10 positions match TRBD1. Germline trimming cut 5 bases from V and 2 bases from J; bases unmatched to any gene: 3. The CDR3 contains 16 residues. The germline gives CDR1 SEHNR, CDR2 FQNEAQ (reference sequence). As DNA, the CDR3 is TGTGCCAGCAGCCGACAGGGGGCTCCTGGGGCCAACGTCCTGACTTTC. It specifies CASSRQGAPGANVLTF.

The V call is TRBV5-1, the J call TRBJ2-4, with D possibly being TRBD1 (6 bases). The CDR3 is 15 residues long. From germline, CDR1 is SGHRS and CDR2 YFSETQ. Trimming left V 5 bases short and J 5 bases short, with 17 bases between. The CDR3 sequence is CASSWDNPRQNIQYF. The CDR3 DNA reads TGCGCCAGCAGTTGGGACAACCCTAGGCAAAACATTCAGTACTTC. The full variable domain, with the rest looked up from reference TRBV5-1 and TRBJ2-4, is KAGVTQTPRYLIKTRGQQVTLSCSPISGHRSVSWYQQTPGQGLQFLFEYFSETQRNKGNFPGRFSGRQFSNSRSEMNVSTLELGDSALYLCASSWDNPRQNIQYFGAGTRLSVL.